This T cell receptor (beta chain) was captured by sequencing in a study of shared clonotypes between healthy human individuals. Trimming removed 4 bases at V and 4 bases at J, with 20 bases between. CDR1 and CDR2 (germline): SGHAT, FQDESV (reference sequence). The CDR3 loop spans 17 amino acids. The data were produced by immunoSEQ multiplex PCR, yet TCRdb's version contains in-frame clones alone and is incomplete. This sample has around 2.3 million clones, with approximately 96% found just once. This chain uses TRBV11-1 with TRBJ2-1, with D tentatively TRBD1 or TRBD2 (5 bases each). Sequenced sample: naive CD4+ T cells sorted from blood. Subset noted: CD45RA+ positively selected. This sequence was found in a man between 18 and 35 years old in good health. The DNA of the CDR3 is TGTGCCAGCAGCTCGAAAGTCTTCGGGGCGTATTACAATGAGCAGTTCTTC. This sequence encodes CASSSKVFGAYYNEQFF.